Below, 21 T cell receptor beta chains from the same sample are listed, as sequenced in a study of preoperative IRX-2 immunotherapy in early breast cancer. As for treatment: preoperative locoregional IRX-2 cytokine immunotherapy. Clones were read by immunoSEQ multiplex PCR, and TCRdb kept only the in-frame ones, dropping some. The table includes tens of thousands of clones, nearly 90% detected once. The sample here was tumor tissue, taken after IRX-2 immunotherapy. The source of these receptors is a human donor with breast cancer.

The gene calls are TRBV19 and TRBJ1-5, with a tentative D call TRBD1 (5 bases). Germline V CDR1 and CDR2: LNHDA, SQIVND (reference sequence). Deletions cut 4 bases from V and 6 bases from J, with 13 bases between. This CDR3 contains 14 residues. The chain's CDR3 is CASSTSPGTQPQHF. The CDR3 nucleotides are TGTGCCAGTAGTACCTCCCCAGGGACTCAGCCCCAGCATTTT. Using reference TRBV19 and TRBJ1-5 for the parts outside the CDR3, the full variable domain is DGGITQSPKYLFRKEGQNVTLSCEQNLNHDAMYWYRQDPGQGLRLIYYSQIVNDFQKGDIAEGYSVSREKKESFPLTVTSAQKNPTAFYLCASSTSPGTQPQHFGDGTRLSIL.

This chain uses TRBV6-8 with TRBJ1-2; D possibly corresponds to TRBD1 (6 bases). V gave up 6 bases and J gave up 4 bases, with 18 bases separating them. Per the germline V gene, CDR1 is MNHGY and CDR2 is SAAAGT. The CDR3 is 15 amino acids. The CDR3 nucleotides read TGTGCCAGCAGCATCCGGGGGGCCCGCACCTATGGCTACACCTTC. It translates to CASSIRGARTYGYTF.

This clone was seen a single time. The rearrangement links TRBV5-1 to TRBJ2-2, with D hard to call. The CDR3 is made up of 14 amino acids. Trimming took 2 bases from V and 5 from J, leaving 10 bases between them. Germline CDR1 is SGHRS and CDR2 is YFSETQ. In DNA form, the CDR3 reads TGCGCCAGCAGCTTTTCTCAGAATACCGGGGAGCTGTTTTTT. Amino acid sequence: CASSFSQNTGELFF.

In the case of this clone: Germline and junction disagree at one end, which may indicate a read error. The chain carries TRBV6-8 and TRBJ1-5; D may be TRBD1 (5 bases). Per the germline V gene, CDR1 is MNHGY and CDR2 is SAAAGT. The CDR3 runs to 14 residues. CDR3 in DNA: TGTGCCAGCAGTGACTCCACGGGGCTCCTACCCCAGCATTTT. Translation: CASSDSTGLLPQHF.

The rearrangement joins TRBV30 to TRBJ2-7; 9 bases match TRBD1. The V gene's germline CDR1 is GTSNPN and CDR2 SVGIG (reference sequence). Unmatched junction bases numbered 7, after V lost 3 bases and J lost 4 bases. This CDR3 comprises 14 residues. The CDR3 region has the DNA TGTGCCTGGAGCGTTACAGGGGGCGGGTACGAGCAGTACTTC. Translating gives CAWSVTGGGYEQYF. Full variable domain (rest looked up from reference TRBV30 and TRBJ2-7): SQTIHQWPATLVQPVGSPLSLECTVEGTSNPNLYWYRQAAGRGLQLLFYSVGIGQISSEVPQNLSASRPQDRQFILSSKKLLLSDSGFYLCAWSVTGGGYEQYFGPGTRLTVT.

V and J are TRBV5-1 and TRBJ1-3, with 7 bases aligning to TRBD1. This CDR3 comprises 14 residues. The germline V gene has CDR1 SGHRS and CDR2 YFSETQ. With 7 bases clipped from V and 6 bases from J, the junction kept 10 bases outside the gene matches. The CDR3, as DNA: TGCGCCAGCGGCGTCCGGGACAGCGAAAACACCATATATTTT. Translating it yields CASGVRDSENTIYF.

J is TRBJ2-7 and V is TRBV7-6, with 8 bases identical to TRBD1. Germline V gives CDR1 SGHVS, CDR2 FNYEAQ. The CDR3 spans 16 residues. Unmatched junction bases numbered 8, after V lost 1 base and J lost 3 bases. CDR3 sequence reads: CASSLVGQVQGYEQYF. DNA of the CDR3: TGTGCCAGCAGCTTAGTGGGACAGGTTCAGGGCTACGAGCAGTACTTC.

This clone was counted only a few times. One end of the junction does not line up with germline, which may come from a read error. The chain joins TRBV19 to TRBJ1-5; TRBD1 matches 7 bases. CDR3 length: 15 residues. CDR1 is LNHDA, CDR2 SQIVND, per germline (reference sequence). The CDR3 nucleotides are TGTGCCAGTAGGATAGGACAGGTTAGCAATCAGCCCCAGCATTTT. Its translation is CASRIGQVSNQPQHF.

The CDR3 sequence: CSVEGGEFNYGYTF. CDR3 bases: TGCAGCGTTGAGGGAGGGGAGTTTAACTATGGCTACACCTTC. J is TRBJ1-2 and V is TRBV29-1; possible D gene TRBD1, 5 bases. The V and J ends lost 3 bases and 1 base respectively, with 12 bases between them. The CDR3 loop spans 14 amino acids. CDR1 is SQVTM and CDR2 is ANQGSEA in the germline V gene.

This sequence joins TRBV6-8 and TRBJ2-1; D is undetermined. Germline values: CDR1 MNHGY, CDR2 SAAAGT. The germline V and J ends were trimmed by 6 bases and 5 bases, with 11 bases remaining between them. The CDR3 is 13 amino acids. CDR3 DNA: TGTGCCAGCAGAGGCTACAACGACAATGAGCAGTTCTTC. Its translation is CASRGYNDNEQFF.

The chain has TRBV5-1 and TRBJ1-4; perhaps TRBD1 as D (5 bases). Per germline, CDR1 SGHRS and CDR2 YFSETQ. CDR3 length equals 14 residues. Trimming shortened V by 4 bases and J by 4 bases, and 11 bases separated the two germline ends. For the CDR3, the DNA is TGCGCCAGCAGCCTAGGACACCGTAATGAAAAACTGTTTTTT. Translating gives CASSLGHRNEKLFF.

The chain uses TRBV29-1 and TRBJ2-3; TRBD2 aligns across 8 bases. CDR1 is SQVTM and CDR2 is ANQGSEA in the germline V gene. Unmatched junction bases numbered 9, after V lost 7 bases and J lost 0 bases. CDR3 length: 15 residues. This CDR3 reads CSAGRVFLSTDTQYF. The CDR3 bases are TGCAGCGCCGGGAGGGTGTTTTTGAGCACAGATACGCAGTATTTT.

The chain uses TRBV30 and TRBJ1-5; the D gene is possibly TRBD1 (6 bases). V lost 2 bases and J lost 6, with 14 bases in between. The CDR3 is made up of 14 amino acids. CDR1 is GTSNPN, CDR2 SVGIG, per germline (reference sequence). The CDR3 reads CAWSLPGQIQPQHF. The CDR3 region has the DNA TGTGCCTGGAGTCTTCCGGGACAAATTCAGCCCCAGCATTTT.

The chain uses TRBV11-3 and TRBJ1-2; 7 nucleotides align to TRBD1. This CDR3 region has 14 residues. From germline, CDR1 is SGHNT and CDR2 YENEEA. V trimming: 3 bases; J trimming: 0 bases; junction bases outside the gene matches: 1. CDR3 region: CASSFGTANYGYTF. DNA for the CDR3: TGTGCCAGCAGCTTTGGGACAGCTAACTATGGCTACACCTTC.

The chain links TRBV12-2 to TRBJ2-5; TRBD2 was called by the table and not checked on the DNA. TRBV12-2 is noted as a pseudogene. This CDR3 region has 15 residues. The CDR3 DNA follows: TGTGCGTGTCGCTGGCGGGGGAACCCTGGAGAGACCCAGTACTTC. Amino acid sequence: CACRWRGNPGETQYF.

The V call is TRBV6-8, the J call TRBJ1-5, with D perhaps TRBD1 (6 bases). This CDR3 is 12 amino acids long. Trimming cost V 2 bases and J 8 bases, with 7 bases left between them. Germline V gives CDR1 MNHGY, CDR2 SAAAGT. In DNA, the CDR3 is TGTGCCAGCAGTTACGGGGGCGAGCCCCAGCATTTT. Translating gives CASSYGGEPQHF.

CDR3 sequence reads: CASSYSSPHVSNQPQHF. The CDR3 nucleotides are TGTGCCAGCAGTTACTCCTCTCCTCACGTTAGCAATCAGCCCCAGCATTTT. This chain uses TRBV6-8 with TRBJ1-5; D gene uncertain. The germline V gene has CDR1 MNHGY and CDR2 SAAAGT. The ends were cut back, 0 bases at V and 0 bases at J, with 12 bases in the middle. This CDR3 has 17 residues.

This clone turned up a few times. V is TRBV14 and J is TRBJ1-1; 7 positions match TRBD1. In germline, CDR1 is SGHDN, CDR2 FVKESK. This CDR3 comprises 13 residues. Trimming took 4 bases from V and 11 from J; bases not matched to a gene: 10. The CDR3 nucleotides read TGTGCCAGCAGCCGGCGACAGGGAGGGTGGGCTTTCTTT. Translation gives CASSRRQGGWAFF.

This clone came up once. V is TRBV5-1 and J is TRBJ2-3; the D is unclear. This CDR3 region has 14 residues. Germline V gene lookup returns CDR1 SGHRS and CDR2 YFSETQ. V lost 1 base and J lost 2, with 8 bases in between. CDR3 sequence: CASSLRADTDTQYF. CDR3 nucleotide sequence: TGCGCCAGCAGCTTGAGGGCAGACACAGATACGCAGTATTTT. The full variable domain, with the rest looked up from reference TRBV5-1 and TRBJ2-3, is KAGVTQTPRYLIKTRGQQVTLSCSPISGHRSVSWYQQTPGQGLQFLFEYFSETQRNKGNFPGRFSGRQFSNSRSEMNVSTLELGDSALYLCASSLRADTDTQYFGPGTRLTVL.

This rearrangement joins TRBV6-8 to TRBJ2-3; D possibly corresponds to TRBD2 (5 bases). V shed 5 bases and J shed 4 bases, with 13 bases lying between them. CDR3 size: 14 residues. The germline V gene has CDR1 MNHGY and CDR2 SAAAGT. Here the CDR3 reads CASSLARPPDTQYF. CDR3 bases: TGTGCCAGCAGTCTAGCACGTCCCCCAGATACGCAGTATTTT.

V and J are TRBV30 and TRBJ1-3, with TRBD1 matching 8 bases. CDR1 and CDR2 from the germline V gene are GTSNPN and SVGIG (reference sequence). Trimming took 5 bases from V and 4 from J; bases not matched to a gene: 7. The CDR3 consists of 14 residues. The DNA for the CDR3 is TGTGCCTGGGTCACAGGGGGGAAAGGAAACACCATATATTTT. Protein: CAWVTGGKGNTIYF.